The 15 T cell receptor beta chains below were found in one sample sequenced in a study of T-cell memory formation after mild COVID-19. Via MiXCR, TCRdb re-called the 5' RACE reads, giving one row per CDR3 protein. This sample has 300,000 or so distinct CDR3 sequences, with approximately 16% found just once. Sequencing was performed on PBMCs or a T cell subset sorted from them (not recorded which). The receptor set was obtained from a young man who had mild COVID-19 (a few samples of this study predate the infection). Cell type and time point are not known.

The chain links TRBV6-2 or TRBV6-3 to TRBJ1-2; tentatively, D is TRBD1 (6 bases). Trimming took 6 bases from V and 4 from J, leaving 15 bases between them. The length of the CDR3 is 14 residues. Looked up from germline, CDR1 is MNHEY and CDR2 is SVGEGT. The CDR3 loop reads CASRPAGASYGYTF. CDR3 nucleotides: TGTGCCAGCAGACCAGCAGGGGCTAGCTATGGCTACACCTTC.

This chain uses TRBV7-2 with TRBJ2-5, with 7 positions matching TRBD2. The CDR3 is 14 amino acids. Germline-derived CDR1 and CDR2 are SGHTA and FQGNSA. V shed 5 bases and J 5 bases; nucleotides not matched to a gene: 8. DNA of the CDR3: TGTGCCAGCAGCCCCAGCCGGGGGGTGGAGACCCAGTACTTC. It is translated as CASSPSRGVETQYF.

This clonotype was seen a handful of times. The rearrangement joins TRBV5-1 to TRBJ1-1; 8 bases are a match to TRBD1. The CDR3 has 15 amino acids. V lost 3 bases to trimming and J lost 4 bases; unmatched junction nucleotides: 8. Germline CDR1 and CDR2: SGHRS and YFSETQ. The CDR3 is CASSSQQGGRTEAFF. Here the CDR3 DNA reads TGCGCCAGCAGCTCCCAACAGGGGGGGCGCACTGAAGCTTTCTTT. The full variable domain, its missing parts supplied by reference TRBV5-1 and TRBJ1-1, is KAGVTQTPRYLIKTRGQQVTLSCSPISGHRSVSWYQQTPGQGLQFLFEYFSETQRNKGNFPGRFSGRQFSNSRSEMNVSTLELGDSALYLCASSSQQGGRTEAFFGQGTRLTVV.

The rearrangement links TRBV5-1 to TRBJ2-5, with D possibly being TRBD1 or TRBD2 (6 bases each). V was trimmed by 2 bases and J by 5 bases, leaving 13 bases between them. The CDR3 sequence is 14 residues long. Germline assignment: CDR1 SGHRS and CDR2 YFSETQ. The CDR3 here is CASSLPGAVETQYF. In nucleotides, the CDR3 is TGCGCCAGCAGCTTACCGGGGGCAGTGGAGACCCAGTACTTC.

The chain is built from TRBV11-2 and TRBJ1-5, with 9 bases aligning to TRBD1. Germline CDR1 is SGHAT and CDR2 is FQNNGV. J lost 2 bases, V lost 5 bases, and 7 bases had no gene match. The CDR3 covers 16 residues. In nucleotides, the CDR3 is TGTGCCAGCAGCCCGCTACAGGGGGCCCGCAATCAGCCCCAGCATTTT. It yields the protein CASSPLQGARNQPQHF.

The table lists this clonotype with a few counts. The chain links TRBV12-3 or TRBV12-4 to TRBJ2-1, with 14 nucleotides matching TRBD2. CDR3 length: 16 residues. The V gene end was trimmed by 4 bases and the J gene end by 8 bases; junction bases not matched to a gene: 7. As DNA, the CDR3 is TGTGCCAGCAGTTCCCTGACTAGCGGGGGGGCCGATGAGCAGTTCTTC. It encodes CASSSLTSGGADEQFF.

The gene calls are TRBV7-3 and TRBJ2-3, with D tentatively TRBD2 (6 bases). The germline V gene has CDR1 SGHTA and CDR2 FQGTGA. CDR3 length: 14 residues. Deletions cut 6 bases from V and 2 bases from J, with 12 bases between. In DNA form, the CDR3 reads TGTGCCAGCAGGGCCGGGACTCACACAGATACGCAGTATTTT. Amino acids: CASRAGTHTDTQYF.

This clonotype was seen at least ten times. V and J are TRBV10-2 and TRBJ2-1, with no clear D. This CDR3 has 15 residues. The V gene's germline CDR1 is WSHSY and CDR2 SAAADI. With 0 bases removed from V and 0 bases from J, the gap between germline ends came to 6 bases. CDR3 sequence (DNA): TGCGCCAGCAGTGAGTCGACGAGCTCCTACAATGAGCAGTTCTTC. Its translation: CASSESTSSYNEQFF.

This clonotype was counted at least ten times. The chain links TRBV27 to TRBJ1-2; D may be TRBD1 (6 bases). Germline CDR1 MNHEY, CDR2 SMNVEV (reference sequence). CDR3 size: 16 residues. Trimming took 5 bases from V and 7 from J, leaving 23 bases between them. Written as DNA, the CDR3 is TGTGCCAGCAGTCCGGGCACCTGGGGGGCGTTCTCTGGCTACACCTTC. Translated: CASSPGTWGAFSGYTF.

This clonotype was detected a few times. The chain uses TRBV11-2 and TRBJ2-2, with 9 bases fitting TRBD2. The J segment lost 7 bases and the V segment lost 2 bases, leaving 5 bases of the junction unmatched. CDR1 and CDR2 from the germline V gene are SGHAT and FQNNGV. CDR3 size: 15 residues. The CDR3 DNA follows: TGTGCCAGCAGCTTACGGCGGGGGGGCAGCGGGGAGCTGTTTTTT. This sequence encodes CASSLRRGGSGELFF.

V and J are TRBV30 and TRBJ1-2; D is unclear. Germline CDR1 is GTSNPN and CDR2 is SVGIG (reference sequence). This CDR3 is built from 12 residues. Trimming left V 0 bases short and J 7 bases short, with 9 bases between. The CDR3 sequence: CAWSVQTGGYTF. CDR3 in DNA: TGTGCCTGGAGTGTACAGACGGGTGGCTACACCTTC. The full variable domain, with the rest looked up from reference TRBV30 and TRBJ1-2, is SQTIHQWPATLVQPVGSPLSLECTVEGTSNPNLYWYRQAAGRGLQLLFYSVGIGQISSEVPQNLSASRPQDRQFILSSKKLLLSDSGFYLCAWSVQTGGYTFGSGTRLTVV.

V usage is TRBV11-2 and J usage is TRBJ1-6; D is perhaps TRBD1 (6 bases). CDR3 size: 13 residues. Deletions cut 5 bases from V and 10 bases from J, with 12 bases between. Germline V lookup: CDR1 SGHAT, CDR2 FQNNGV. The CDR3 loop is CASSDRTDSPLHF. CDR3 nucleotides: TGTGCCAGCAGCGATCGGACAGACTCACCCCTCCACTTT.

The CDR3 region has the DNA TGTGCCACCAGTGCCTCGGACAGGGTTAATTCACCCCTCCACTTT. Protein: CATSASDRVNSPLHF. V gene TRBV24-1 combines with J gene TRBJ1-6; 8 bases align to TRBD1. V trimming: 5 bases; J trimming: 6 bases; junction bases outside the gene matches: 5. Germline CDR1 is KGHDR and CDR2 is SFDVKD. The CDR3 covers 15 residues.

The chain is built from TRBV7-2 and TRBJ1-1; 9 bases agree with TRBD1. V gave up 5 bases and J gave up 6 bases; unmatched junction bases: 7. The CDR3 is made up of 14 amino acids. Germline CDR1 reads SGHTA; CDR2 reads FQGNSA. The CDR3 loop reads CASSLGQGRAEAFF. CDR3 DNA sequence: TGTGCCAGCAGCCTGGGACAGGGAAGGGCTGAAGCTTTCTTT.

This chain joins TRBV7-3 and TRBJ1-3, with unresolved D. V lost 2 bases and J lost 0, with 11 bases in between. This CDR3 region has 16 residues. The germline V gene has CDR1 SGHTA and CDR2 FQGTGA. The CDR3 DNA sequence: TGTGCCAGCAGCTTAGATGGAATCAACTCTGGAAACACCATATATTTT. It codes for CASSLDGINSGNTIYF. The full variable domain, in which reference TRBV7-3 and TRBJ1-3 provide the parts outside the CDR3, is GAGVSQTPSNKVTEKGKYVELRCDPISGHTALYWYRQSLGQGPEFLIYFQGTGAADDSGLPNDRFFAVRPEGSVSTLKIQRTERGDSAVYLCASSLDGINSGNTIYFGEGSWLTVV.